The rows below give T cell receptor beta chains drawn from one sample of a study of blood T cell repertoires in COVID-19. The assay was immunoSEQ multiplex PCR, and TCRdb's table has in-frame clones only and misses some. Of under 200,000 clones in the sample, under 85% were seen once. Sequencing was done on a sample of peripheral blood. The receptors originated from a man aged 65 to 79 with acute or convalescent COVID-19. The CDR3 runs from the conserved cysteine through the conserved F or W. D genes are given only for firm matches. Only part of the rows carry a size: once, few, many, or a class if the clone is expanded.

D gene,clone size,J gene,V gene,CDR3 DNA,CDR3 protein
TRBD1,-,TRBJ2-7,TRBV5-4,TGTGCCAGCAGCTTGGCCGGGACAGGGTTGCGCGAGCAGTACTTC,CASSLAGTGLREQYF
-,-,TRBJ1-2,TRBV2,TGTGCCAGCAAGCGGGGGGTAACGGGAGGCTACACCTTC,CASKRGVTGGYTF
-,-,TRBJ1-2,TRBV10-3,TGTGCCATCAGTGATGGGGGAGGAAGAGGCTACACCTTC,CAISDGGGRGYTF
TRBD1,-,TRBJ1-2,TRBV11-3,TGTGCCAGCAGCGACAGGGGTCGGGTTTTGAACTATGGCTACACCTTC,CASSDRGRVLNYGYTF
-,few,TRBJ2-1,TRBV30,TGTGCCTGGAGTACAAGCTCCTACAATGAGCAGTTCTTC,CAWSTSSYNEQFF
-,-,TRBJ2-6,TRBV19,TGTGCCAGTAGTATATATGTTGCAGGAAGCTCTGGGGCCAACGTCCTGACTTTC,CASSIYVAGSSGANVLTF
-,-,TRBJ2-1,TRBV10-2,TGCGCCAGCAGTGAAAGACTAGCCTACAATGAGCAGTTCTTC,CASSERLAYNEQFF
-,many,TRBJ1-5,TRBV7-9,TGTGCCAGCAGCTTACCGGGGGAAGTTCAGCCCCAGCATTTT,CASSLPGEVQPQHF
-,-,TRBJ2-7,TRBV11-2,TGTGCCAGCAGCTTATCACAGCCCTACGAGCAGTACTTC,CASSLSQPYEQYF
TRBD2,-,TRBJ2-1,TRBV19,TGTGCCAGTAGCCCATTATGGACTAGCGGGGGTAGCTCCTACAATGAGCAGTTCTTC,CASSPLWTSGGSSYNEQFF
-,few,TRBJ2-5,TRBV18,TGTGCCAGCTCACTCCAGGTTCAAGAGACCCAGTACTTC,CASSLQVQETQYF
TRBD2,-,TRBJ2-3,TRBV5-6,TGTGCCAGCAGCTTGCCCAGCGGGAGTTTGAGGGTCCCCACAGATACGCAGTATTTT,CASSLPSGSLRVPTDTQYF
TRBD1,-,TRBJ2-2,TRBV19,TGTGCCAGTAGTATAGATGCAGGGGGCATCACCGGGGAGCTGTTTTTT,CASSIDAGGITGELFF
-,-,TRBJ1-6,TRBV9,TGTGCCAGCAGCGGAGGCCCGGGATTCCCCTATAATTCACCCCTCCACTTT,CASSGGPGFPYNSPLHF
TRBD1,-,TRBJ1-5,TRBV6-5,TGTGCCAGCAGGGGAGTAGGGGGCAGCAATCAGCCCCAGCATTTT,CASRGVGGSNQPQHF
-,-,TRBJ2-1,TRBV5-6,TGTGCCAGCAGCTTGTCCGGGGTCCTCAGCCCCAATGAGCAGTTCTTC,CASSLSGVLSPNEQFF
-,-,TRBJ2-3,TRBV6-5,TGTGCCAGCAGTTACTCCACTTTGGCCGCGGCAGATACGCAGTATTTT,CASSYSTLAAADTQYF
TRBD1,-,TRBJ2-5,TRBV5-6,TGTGCCAGCAGTAAAAGGGACAGGGGCACGACCCAGTACTTC,CASSKRDRGTTQYF
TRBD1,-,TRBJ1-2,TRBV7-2,TGTGCCAGCAGCGAAGACAGGGGAGTCACCTATGGCTACACCTTC,CASSEDRGVTYGYTF
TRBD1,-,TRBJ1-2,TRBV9,TGTGCCAGCAGCGTAGCTCTGGGACAGAACTATGGCTACACCTTC,CASSVALGQNYGYTF
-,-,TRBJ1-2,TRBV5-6,TGTGCCAGCAGCTTGGCGTCTACAGGACACTATGGCTACACCTTC,CASSLASTGHYGYTF
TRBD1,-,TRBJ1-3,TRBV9,TGTGCCAGCAGCGCGGACAGGGGGATTTCTGGAAACACCATATATTTT,CASSADRGISGNTIYF
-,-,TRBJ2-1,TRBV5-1,TGCGCCAGCAGCTTGGACAGGGCGAATGAGCAGTTCTTC,CASSLDRANEQFF
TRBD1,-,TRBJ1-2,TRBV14,TGTGCCAGCAGCCAAGATTGGGACAGTTCTTTCTATGGCTACACCTTC,CASSQDWDSSFYGYTF
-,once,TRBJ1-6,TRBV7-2,TGTGCCAGCAGCTTAGTACAGGGTAATCCCCTCCACTTT,CASSLVQGNPLHF
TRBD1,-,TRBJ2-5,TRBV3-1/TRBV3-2,TGTGCCAGCAGCCCAAGGGGGCGCAGTAAAGAGACCCAGTACTTC,CASSPRGRSKETQYF